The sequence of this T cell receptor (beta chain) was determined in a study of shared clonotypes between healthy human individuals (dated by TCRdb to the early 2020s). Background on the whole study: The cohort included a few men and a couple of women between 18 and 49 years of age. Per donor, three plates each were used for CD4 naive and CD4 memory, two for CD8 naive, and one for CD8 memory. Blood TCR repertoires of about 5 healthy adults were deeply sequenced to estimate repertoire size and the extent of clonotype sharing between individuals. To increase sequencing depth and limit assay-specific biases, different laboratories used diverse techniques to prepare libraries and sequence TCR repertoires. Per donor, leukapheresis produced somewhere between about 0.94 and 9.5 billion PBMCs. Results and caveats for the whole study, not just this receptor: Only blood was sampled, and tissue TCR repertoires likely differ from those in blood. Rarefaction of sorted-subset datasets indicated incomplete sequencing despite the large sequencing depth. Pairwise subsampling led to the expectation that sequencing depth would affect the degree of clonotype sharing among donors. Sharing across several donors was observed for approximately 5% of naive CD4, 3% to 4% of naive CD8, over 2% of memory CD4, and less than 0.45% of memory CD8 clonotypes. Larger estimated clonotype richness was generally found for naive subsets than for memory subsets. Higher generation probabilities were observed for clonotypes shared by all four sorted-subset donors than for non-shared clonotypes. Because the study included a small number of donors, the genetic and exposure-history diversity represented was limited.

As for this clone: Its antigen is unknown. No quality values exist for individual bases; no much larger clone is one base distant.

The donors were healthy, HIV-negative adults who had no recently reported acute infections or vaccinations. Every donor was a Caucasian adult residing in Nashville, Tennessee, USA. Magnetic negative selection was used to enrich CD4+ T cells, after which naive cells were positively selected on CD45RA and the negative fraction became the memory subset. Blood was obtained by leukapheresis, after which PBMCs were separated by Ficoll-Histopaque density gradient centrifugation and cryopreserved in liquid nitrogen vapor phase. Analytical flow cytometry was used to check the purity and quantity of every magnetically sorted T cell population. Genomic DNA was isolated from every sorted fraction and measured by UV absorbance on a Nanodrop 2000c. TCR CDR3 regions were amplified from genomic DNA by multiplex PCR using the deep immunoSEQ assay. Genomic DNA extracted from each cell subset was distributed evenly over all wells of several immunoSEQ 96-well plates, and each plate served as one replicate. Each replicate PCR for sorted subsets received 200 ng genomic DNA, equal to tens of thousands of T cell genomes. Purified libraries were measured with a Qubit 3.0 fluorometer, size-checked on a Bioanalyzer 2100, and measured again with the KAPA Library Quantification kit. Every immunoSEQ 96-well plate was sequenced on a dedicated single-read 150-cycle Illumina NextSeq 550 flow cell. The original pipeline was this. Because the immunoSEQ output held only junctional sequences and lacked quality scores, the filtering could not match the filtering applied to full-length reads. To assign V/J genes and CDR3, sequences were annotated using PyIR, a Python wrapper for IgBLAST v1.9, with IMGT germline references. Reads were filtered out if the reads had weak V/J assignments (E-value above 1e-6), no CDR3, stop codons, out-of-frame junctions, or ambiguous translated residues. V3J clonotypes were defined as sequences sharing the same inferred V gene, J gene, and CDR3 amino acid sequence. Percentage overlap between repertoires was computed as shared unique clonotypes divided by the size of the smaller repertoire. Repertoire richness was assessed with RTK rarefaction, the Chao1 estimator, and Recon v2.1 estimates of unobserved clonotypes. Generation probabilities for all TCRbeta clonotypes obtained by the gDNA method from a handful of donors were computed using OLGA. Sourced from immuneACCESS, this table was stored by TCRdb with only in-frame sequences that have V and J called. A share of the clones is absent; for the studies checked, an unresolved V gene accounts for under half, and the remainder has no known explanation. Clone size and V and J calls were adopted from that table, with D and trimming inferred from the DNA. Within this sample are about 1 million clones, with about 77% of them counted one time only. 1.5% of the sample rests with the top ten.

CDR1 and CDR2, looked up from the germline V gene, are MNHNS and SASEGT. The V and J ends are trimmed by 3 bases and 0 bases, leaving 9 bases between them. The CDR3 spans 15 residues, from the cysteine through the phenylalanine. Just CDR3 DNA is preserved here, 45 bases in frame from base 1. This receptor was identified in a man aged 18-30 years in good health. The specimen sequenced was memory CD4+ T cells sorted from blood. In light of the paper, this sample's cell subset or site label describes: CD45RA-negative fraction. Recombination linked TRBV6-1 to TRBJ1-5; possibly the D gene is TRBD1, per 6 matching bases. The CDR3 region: CASSDWTDSNQPQHF. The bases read TGTGCCAGCAGTGATTGGACAGATAGCAATCAGCCCCAGCATTTT.